One sample yielded the 9 T cell receptor beta chains listed below, sequenced in a study of OX40 agonist ivuxolimab in advanced cancers. Measured with immunoSEQ multiplex PCR; TCRdb has only the in-frame clones, and not every one. The data show roughly 69,000 clones, with approximately 90% seen just once and 4% to 4.5% held by the top ten. The specimen was CD4+ or CD8+ T cells sorted from blood, collected in a trial of the OX40 agonist ivuxolimab. These receptors came from an adult with an advanced solid tumor such as melanoma, head and neck, liver or kidney cancer.

The chain couples TRBV4-3 to TRBJ2-2, with 9 bases identical to TRBD2. This CDR3 region has 18 residues. Germline V gives CDR1 LGHNA, CDR2 YSLEER. Trimming took 4 bases from V and 0 from J; bases not matched to a gene: 9. The CDR3 DNA sequence: TGCGCCAGCAGCCTTGAGGGACGACTAGCGGCGAACACCGGGGAGCTGTTTTTT. Amino acids: CASSLEGRLAANTGELFF.

Concerning this clone: A read error may account for a junction end that differs from germline. J is TRBJ1-2 and V is TRBV29-1, with D maybe TRBD1 (5 bases). Germline V gives CDR1 SQVTM, CDR2 ANQGSEA. The CDR3 is made up of 11 amino acids. The CDR3 here is CSVEVLRGIPF. CDR3 in DNA: TGCAGCGTTGAAGTTTTAAGGGGTATCCCCTTC. Using reference TRBV29-1 and TRBJ1-2 for the parts outside the CDR3, the full variable domain is SAVISQKPSRDICQRGTSLTIQCQVDSQVTMMFWYRQQPGQSLTLIATANQGSEATYESGFVIDKFPISRPNLTFSTLTVSNMSPEDSSIYLCSVEVLRGIPFGSGTRLTVV.

This sequence joins TRBV19 and TRBJ2-1; possibly TRBD2 for D (6 bases). The CDR3 is made up of 15 amino acids. Germline CDR1 reads LNHDA; CDR2 reads SQIVND (reference sequence). The V end was cut by 3 bases, the J end by 4 bases, with 13 bases between. CDR3 in amino acids: CASSIGVAAYNEQFF. DNA for the CDR3: TGTGCCAGTAGTATCGGGGTAGCGGCTTACAATGAGCAGTTCTTC. The variable domain in full, completed from reference TRBV19 and TRBJ2-1, reads DGGITQSPKYLFRKEGQNVTLSCEQNLNHDAMYWYRQDPGQGLRLIYYSQIVNDFQKGDIAEGYSVSREKKESFPLTVTSAQKNPTAFYLCASSIGVAAYNEQFFGPGTRLTVL.

V usage is TRBV30 and J usage is TRBJ2-1; TRBD2 matches 9 bases. V gave up 6 bases and J gave up 2 bases; unmatched junction bases: 5. This CDR3 contains 14 residues. Germline V gives CDR1 GTSNPN, CDR2 SVGIG (reference sequence). The CDR3 DNA reads TGTGCCTGTAAAGCGGGAGGTACCTACAATGAGCAGTTCTTC. This sequence encodes CACKAGGTYNEQFF.

Notes on this clone: The same CDR3 can be traced to other DNA sequences in this sample. The CDR3 is CASSLSGLAGGYYEQYF. The CDR3 coding sequence is TGTGCCAGCAGTTTATCGGGACTAGCGGGAGGGTACTACGAGCAGTACTTC. V usage is TRBV27 and J usage is TRBJ2-7; 16 bases are shared with TRBD2. The CDR3 contains 17 residues. The V and J ends lost 0 bases and 3 bases, in that order; junction bases with no gene match: 2. Germline-derived CDR1 and CDR2 are MNHEY and SMNVEV (reference sequence).

The chain carries TRBV10-3 and TRBJ2-1; 10 bases are shared with TRBD2. The V gene end was trimmed by 4 bases and the J gene end by 5 bases; junction bases not matched to a gene: 2. CDR3 length equals 14 residues. Germline CDR1 reads ENHRY; CDR2 reads SYGVKD. The CDR3 spells CAISGTSGDNEQFF. The CDR3 region has the DNA TGTGCCATCAGTGGCACTAGCGGGGACAATGAGCAGTTCTTC.

This sequence joins TRBV10-1 and TRBJ1-1; the D gene is possibly TRBD1 (5 bases). The germline CDR1 and CDR2 sequences are WNHNN and SYGVQD (reference sequence). The germline V and J ends were trimmed by 5 bases and 1 base, with 14 bases remaining between them. The CDR3 runs to 15 residues. CDR3 DNA: TGCGCCAGCAGTTCTACCGGGACGGGGAACACTGAAGCTTTCTTT. Protein product: CASSSTGTGNTEAFF.

This clone was observed once. This chain joins TRBV6-5 and TRBJ2-7; possibly TRBD1 or TRBD2 for D (6 bases each). CDR3 length equals 13 residues. Germline V gene data show CDR1 as MNHEY and CDR2 as SVGAGI. V was shortened by 6 bases and J by 5 bases, with 14 bases between the two germline ends. In DNA form, the CDR3 reads TGTGCCAGCAGCAACAGGGAGGAGAACGAGCAGTACTTC. Protein: CASSNREENEQYF.

The chain links TRBV30 to TRBJ2-1; 8 bases are shared with TRBD2. Germline V gene sequence: CDR1 GTSNPN, CDR2 SVGIG (reference sequence). This CDR3 contains 17 residues. After removal of 1 base from V and 7 bases from J, the junction contained 15 bases not matched to a gene. CDR3 sequence: CAWSEYRKAGDFNEQFF. The CDR3 bases are TGTGCCTGGAGTGAGTATCGAAAAGCGGGAGATTTTAATGAGCAGTTCTTC.